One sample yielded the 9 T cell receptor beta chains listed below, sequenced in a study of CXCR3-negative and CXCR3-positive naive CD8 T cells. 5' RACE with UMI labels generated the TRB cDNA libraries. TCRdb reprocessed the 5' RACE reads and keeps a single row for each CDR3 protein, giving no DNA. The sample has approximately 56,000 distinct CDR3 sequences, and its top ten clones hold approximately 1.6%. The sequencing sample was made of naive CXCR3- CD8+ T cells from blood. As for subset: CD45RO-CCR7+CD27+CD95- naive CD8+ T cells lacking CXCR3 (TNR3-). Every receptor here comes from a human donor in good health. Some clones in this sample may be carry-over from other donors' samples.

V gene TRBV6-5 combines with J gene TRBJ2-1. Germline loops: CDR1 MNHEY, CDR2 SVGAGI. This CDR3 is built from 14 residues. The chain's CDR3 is CASSYATAYNEQFF.

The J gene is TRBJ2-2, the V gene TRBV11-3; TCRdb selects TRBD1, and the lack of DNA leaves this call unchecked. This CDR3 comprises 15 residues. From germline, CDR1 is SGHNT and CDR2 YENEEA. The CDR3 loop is CASSSRQANTGELFF.

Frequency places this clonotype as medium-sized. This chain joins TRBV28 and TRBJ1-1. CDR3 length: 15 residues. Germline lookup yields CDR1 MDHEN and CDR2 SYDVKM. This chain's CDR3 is CASSFPNVGERLAFF. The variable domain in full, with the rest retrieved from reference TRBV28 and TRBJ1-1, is DVKVTQSSRYLVKRTGEKVFLECVQDMDHENMFWYRQDPGLGLRLIYFSYDVKMKEKGDIPEGYSVSREKKERFSLILESASTNQTSMYLCASSFPNVGERLAFFGQGTRLTVV.

CDR3 region: CASSLATGANNEQFF. V is TRBV28 and J is TRBJ2-1; TCRdb outputs TRBD1, but without DNA this stays unchecked. The CDR3 is made up of 15 amino acids. Germline CDR1 MDHEN, CDR2 SYDVKM. The complete variable domain, with remaining parts taken from reference TRBV28 and TRBJ2-1, reads DVKVTQSSRYLVKRTGEKVFLECVQDMDHENMFWYRQDPGLGLRLIYFSYDVKMKEKGDIPEGYSVSREKKERFSLILESASTNQTSMYLCASSLATGANNEQFFGPGTRLTVL.

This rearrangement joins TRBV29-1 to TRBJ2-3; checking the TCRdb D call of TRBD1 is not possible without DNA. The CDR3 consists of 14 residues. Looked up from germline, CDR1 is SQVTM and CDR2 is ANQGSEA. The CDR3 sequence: CSVATGTRTDTQYF.

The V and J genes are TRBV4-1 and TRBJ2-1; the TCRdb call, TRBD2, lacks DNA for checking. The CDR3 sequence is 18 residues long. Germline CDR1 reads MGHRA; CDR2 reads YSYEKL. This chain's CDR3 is CASSHPLAGSLSYNEQFF.

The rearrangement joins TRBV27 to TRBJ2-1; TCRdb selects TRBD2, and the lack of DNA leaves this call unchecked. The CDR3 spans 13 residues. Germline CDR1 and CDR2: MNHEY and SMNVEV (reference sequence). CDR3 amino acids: CATILAGGNEQFF.

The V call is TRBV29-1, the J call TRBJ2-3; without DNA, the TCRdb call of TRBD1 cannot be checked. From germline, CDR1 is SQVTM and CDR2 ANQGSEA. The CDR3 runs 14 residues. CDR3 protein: CSSTGAISTDTQYF.

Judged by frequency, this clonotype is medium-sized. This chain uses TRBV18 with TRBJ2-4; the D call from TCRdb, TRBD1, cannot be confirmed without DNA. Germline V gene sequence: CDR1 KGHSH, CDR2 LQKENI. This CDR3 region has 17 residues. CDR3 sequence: CASSPNDRESGKNIQYF.